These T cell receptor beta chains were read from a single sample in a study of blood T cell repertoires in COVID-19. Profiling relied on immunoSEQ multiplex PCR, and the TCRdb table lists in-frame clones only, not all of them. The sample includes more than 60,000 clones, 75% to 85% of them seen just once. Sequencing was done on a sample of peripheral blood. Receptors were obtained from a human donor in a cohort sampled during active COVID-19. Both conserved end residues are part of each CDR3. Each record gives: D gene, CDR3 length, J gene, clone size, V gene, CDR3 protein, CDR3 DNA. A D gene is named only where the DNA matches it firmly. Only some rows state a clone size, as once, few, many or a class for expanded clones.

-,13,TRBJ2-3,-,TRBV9,CASSPPGADTQYF,TGTGCCAGCAGCCCCCCAGGGGCAGATACGCAGTATTTT
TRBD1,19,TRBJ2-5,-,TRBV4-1,CASSQDLARDRGRRETQYF,TGCGCCAGCAGCCAAGACCTGGCGCGGGACAGGGGGCGACGAGAGACCCAGTACTTC
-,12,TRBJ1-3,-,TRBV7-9,CASSFGGNTIYF,TGTGCCAGCAGCTTCGGGGGAAACACCATATATTTT
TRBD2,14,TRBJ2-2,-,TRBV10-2,CASSVAGAPGELFF,TGCGCCAGCTCGGTAGCGGGGGCCCCCGGGGAGCTGTTTTTT
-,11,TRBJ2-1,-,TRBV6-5,CASSYRQKQFF,TGTGCCAGCAGTTACCGCCAGAAGCAGTTCTTC
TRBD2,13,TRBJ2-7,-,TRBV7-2,CASRSGGAYEQYF,TGTGCCAGCAGATCCGGGGGGGCCTACGAGCAGTACTTC
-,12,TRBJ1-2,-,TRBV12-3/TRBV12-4,CASSLTASSYTF,TGTGCCAGCAGTTTAACAGCTTCGAGCTACACCTTC
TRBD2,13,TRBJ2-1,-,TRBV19,CATTSGGVYEQFF,TGTGCCACCACTAGCGGGGGGGTCTATGAGCAGTTCTTC
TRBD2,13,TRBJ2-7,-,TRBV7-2,CASTGTRSYEQYF,TGTGCCAGCACCGGGACTAGGTCCTACGAGCAGTACTTC
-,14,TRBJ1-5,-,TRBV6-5,CASDQGRSNQPQHF,TGTGCCAGTGACCAGGGCCGAAGCAATCAGCCCCAGCATTTT
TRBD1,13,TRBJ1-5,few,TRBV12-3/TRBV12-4,CASSRTGNQPQHF,TGTGCCAGCAGTCGGACAGGAAATCAGCCCCAGCATTTT